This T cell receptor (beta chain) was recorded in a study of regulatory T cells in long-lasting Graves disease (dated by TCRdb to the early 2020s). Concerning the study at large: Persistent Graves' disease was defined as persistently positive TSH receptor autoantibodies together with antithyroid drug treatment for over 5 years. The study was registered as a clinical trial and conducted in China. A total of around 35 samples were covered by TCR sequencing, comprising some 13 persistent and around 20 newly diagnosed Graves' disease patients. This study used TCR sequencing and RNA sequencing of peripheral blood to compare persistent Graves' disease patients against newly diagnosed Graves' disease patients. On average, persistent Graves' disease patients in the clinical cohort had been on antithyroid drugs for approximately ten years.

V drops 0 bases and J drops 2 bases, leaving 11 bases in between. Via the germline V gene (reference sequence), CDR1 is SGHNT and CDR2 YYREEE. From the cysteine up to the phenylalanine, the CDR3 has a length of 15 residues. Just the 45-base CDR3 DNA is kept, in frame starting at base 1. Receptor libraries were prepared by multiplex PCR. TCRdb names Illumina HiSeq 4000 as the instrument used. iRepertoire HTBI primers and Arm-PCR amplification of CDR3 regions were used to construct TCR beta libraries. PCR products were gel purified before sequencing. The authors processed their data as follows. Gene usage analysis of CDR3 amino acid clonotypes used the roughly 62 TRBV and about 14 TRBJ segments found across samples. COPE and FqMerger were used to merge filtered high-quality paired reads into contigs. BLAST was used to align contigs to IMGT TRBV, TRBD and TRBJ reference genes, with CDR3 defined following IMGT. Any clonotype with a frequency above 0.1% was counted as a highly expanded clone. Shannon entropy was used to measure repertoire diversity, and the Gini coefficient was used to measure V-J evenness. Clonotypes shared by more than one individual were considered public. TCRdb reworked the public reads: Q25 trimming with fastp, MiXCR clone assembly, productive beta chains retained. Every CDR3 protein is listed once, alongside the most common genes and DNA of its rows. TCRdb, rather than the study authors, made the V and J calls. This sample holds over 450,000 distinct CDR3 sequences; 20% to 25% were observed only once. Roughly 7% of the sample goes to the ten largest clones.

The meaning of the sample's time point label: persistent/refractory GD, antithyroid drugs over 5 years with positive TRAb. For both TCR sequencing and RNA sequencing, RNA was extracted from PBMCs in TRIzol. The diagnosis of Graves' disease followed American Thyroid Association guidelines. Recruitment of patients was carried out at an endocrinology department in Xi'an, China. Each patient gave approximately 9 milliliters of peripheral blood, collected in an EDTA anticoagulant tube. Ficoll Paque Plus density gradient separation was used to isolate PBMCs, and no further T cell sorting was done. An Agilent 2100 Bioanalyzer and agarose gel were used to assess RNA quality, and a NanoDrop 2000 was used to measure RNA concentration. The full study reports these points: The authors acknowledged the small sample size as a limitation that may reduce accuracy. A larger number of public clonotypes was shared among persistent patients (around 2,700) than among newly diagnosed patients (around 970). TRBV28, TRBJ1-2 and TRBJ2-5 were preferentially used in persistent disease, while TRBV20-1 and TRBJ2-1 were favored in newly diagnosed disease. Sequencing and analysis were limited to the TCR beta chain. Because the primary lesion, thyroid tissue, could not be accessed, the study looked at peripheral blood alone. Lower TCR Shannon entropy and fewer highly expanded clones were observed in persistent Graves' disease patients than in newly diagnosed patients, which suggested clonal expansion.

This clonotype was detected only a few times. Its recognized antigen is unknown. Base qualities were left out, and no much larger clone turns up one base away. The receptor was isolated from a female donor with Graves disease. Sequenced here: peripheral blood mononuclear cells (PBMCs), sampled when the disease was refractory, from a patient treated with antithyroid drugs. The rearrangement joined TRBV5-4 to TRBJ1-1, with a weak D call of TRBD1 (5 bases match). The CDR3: CASSLAPGINTEAFF. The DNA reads TGTGCCAGCAGCTTGGCTCCAGGGATAAACACTGAAGCTTTCTTT.